Sequencing of this TCR beta chain was carried out in a study of cytomegalovirus exposure and HLA in healthy donors. 60 Vbeta and 13 Jbeta primers were used in PCR. Here immunoSEQ multiplex PCR was the method, and the copy in TCRdb shows in-frame clones only, minus some. The sample has 180,000 or so clones; approximately 80% are singletons. Points from the study as a whole: Common viral pathogens seemed to be connected with several of the most significant clusters, according to a later analysis. A later look showed TCR association rates differing by HLA locus, highest for DRB1 and lowest for HLA-C.

In regard to this clone: Its antigen is unidentified.

Germline CDR1 is MNHEY and CDR2 is SMNVEV (reference sequence). The CDR3 runs 13 residues. With 3 bases removed from V and 4 bases from J, the gap between germline ends came to 8 bases. The chain couples TRBV27 to TRBJ2-3; D gene uncertain. The sequenced sample consisted of PBMCs. This receptor was identified in a woman aged 50 to 60 in good health and CMV-seropositive. CDR3 bases: TGTGCCAGCAGTTTTACACGGGCAGATACGCAGTATTTT. This encodes CASSFTRADTQYF.